This T cell receptor beta chain was identified in a study of T-cell memory formation after mild COVID-19. The sample holds a few counts of this clonotype. Germline-derived CDR1 and CDR2 are LNHNV and YYDKDF (reference sequence). The length of the CDR3 is 15 residues. V lost 0 bases to trimming and J lost 4 bases, with 10 bases between them. Libraries for TCRalpha and TCRbeta carried sample barcodes and unique molecular identifiers via 5'RACE. TCRdb used MiXCR to reprocess the 5' RACE reads, holding one entry per CDR3 protein. Among around 99,000 distinct CDR3 sequences, around an eighth were seen once, and the ten largest hold 35% to 50%.

Sequenced material: PBMCs or a T cell subset sorted from them (not recorded which). This chain uses TRBV15 with TRBJ2-1; no firm D call. This TCR derives from a man younger than 30 who had mild COVID-19 (a few samples of this study predate the infection). Cell type and time point are not known. The CDR3 protein is CATSRDLWQYNEQFF. CDR3 in DNA: TGTGCCACCAGCAGAGATCTGTGGCAGTACAATGAGCAGTTCTTC.